This T cell receptor beta chain appears in the sequencing data of a study of blood T cell repertoires in COVID-19. Sequencing used immunoSEQ multiplex PCR; TCRdb keeps in-frame clones, though not all of them. This sample has around 62,000 clones, with just under 90% found just once. Germline CDR1 MDHEN, CDR2 SYDVKM. Unmatched junction bases numbered 4, after V lost 2 bases and J lost 2 bases. The CDR3 runs 16 residues. The TCR was taken from a man aged 60-69 years with acute or convalescent COVID-19. The sample was peripheral blood. The V and J genes are TRBV28 and TRBJ2-3, with 10 bases identical to TRBD2. CDR3 DNA: TGTGCCAGCAGTTTACCAGCGGGAGGGTCCACAGATACGCAGTATTTT. Translated: CASSLPAGGSTDTQYF.